This TCR beta chain originates from a study of CD8+CD57+ T cells in acquired aplastic anemia. Study overall: The DNA of sorted CD4+ and CD8+ cells averaged around 3 ug. Healthy donors had, on average, around 11 million reads for their CD4+ cells.

The germline gives CDR1 ENHRY, CDR2 SYGVKD. CDR3 length: 13 amino acids. The germline V and J ends were trimmed by 5 bases and 7 bases, with 14 bases remaining between them. Researchers used genomic DNA as the template to profile TCR beta VDJ and CDR3. TCRdb ran MiXCR on the reads and lists one entry per CDR3 protein. The profile shows under 150,000 distinct CDR3 sequences, 40% to 45% of them singletons. Comment on this clonotype: Its matching antigen is unknown. This could be a read error, since a much larger clone is one nucleotide away.

Findings of the study overall: Roughly 30 CD8+ CDR3 sequences occurred in both the patients and the controls. A significant difference in CD8+ Simpson's diversity between patients and controls was not found.

The J gene is TRBJ1-2, the V gene TRBV10-3; D not resolved. This clonotype originated in a human donor in good health, serving as a control. The sample taken for sequencing was sorted CD4+, CD8+, or CD8+CD57+ T cells (not recorded which) from PBMCs. This chain's CDR3 is CAISYGDHRGYTF. The CDR3 nucleotides read TGTGCCATCAGTTACGGCGACCACCGTGGCTACACCTTC.